The rows below give T cell receptor beta chains drawn from one sample of a study of cytomegalovirus exposure and HLA in healthy donors. The table came from immunoSEQ multiplex PCR; TCRdb's copy has only in-frame clones and leaves some out. The data hold more than 150,000 clones, with 70% to 85% observed a single time. Sequencing was done on a sample of PBMCs. The receptor source for this set is a male donor in good health and CMV-seronegative. CDR3s include the opening cysteine and the closing phenylalanine or tryptophan. Fields, in order: CDR3 protein, V gene, CDR3 length.

CDR3 protein: CASRNPQAPKNIQYF
V gene: TRBV27
CDR3 length: 15

CDR3 protein: CASSIGQGSYGYTF
V gene: TRBV2
CDR3 length: 14

CDR3 protein: CASNPSGNSDEQFF
V gene: TRBV6-5
CDR3 length: 14

CDR3 protein: CASSPRDFYEQYF
V gene: TRBV7-9
CDR3 length: 13

CDR3 protein: CASSDTYANTIYF
V gene: TRBV13
CDR3 length: 13

CDR3 protein: CATRAGGDPYGYTF
V gene: TRBV15
CDR3 length: 14

CDR3 protein: CASSQDLATNTGELFF
V gene: TRBV4-3
CDR3 length: 16

CDR3 protein: CASRSLAGGPHEQYF
V gene: TRBV11-2
CDR3 length: 15

CDR3 protein: CASSVVSNTGELFF
V gene: TRBV9
CDR3 length: 14

CDR3 protein: CASSLRPRAYNEQFF
V gene: TRBV7-3
CDR3 length: 15

CDR3 protein: CASSHSGGADTQYF
V gene: TRBV11-1
CDR3 length: 14

CDR3 protein: CASSGGQGIVSYEQYF
V gene: TRBV7-8
CDR3 length: 16

CDR3 protein: CASSLTLPSGRGNEQFF
V gene: TRBV27
CDR3 length: 17

CDR3 protein: CASSSHRVLSSGNTIYF
V gene: TRBV5-4
CDR3 length: 17

CDR3 protein: CASSQVTGGGYEQYF
V gene: TRBV4-1
CDR3 length: 15

CDR3 protein: CASSFRGLGSPLHF
V gene: TRBV28
CDR3 length: 14

CDR3 protein: CASSEMVGGQINEKLFF
V gene: TRBV6-1
CDR3 length: 17

CDR3 protein: CASSHRFYEQYF
V gene: TRBV23-1
CDR3 length: 12

CDR3 protein: CASSPEGTGNQPQHF
V gene: TRBV7-9
CDR3 length: 15

CDR3 protein: CASSPSPGQDYTF
V gene: TRBV5-1
CDR3 length: 13

CDR3 protein: CASSLDRGLAYEQYF
V gene: TRBV27
CDR3 length: 15

CDR3 protein: CASSLGWVGEDPKNIQYF
V gene: TRBV23-1
CDR3 length: 18

CDR3 protein: CASRRAMNTEAFF
V gene: TRBV27
CDR3 length: 13

CDR3 protein: CASRAGLALWSTGELFF
V gene: TRBV10-2
CDR3 length: 17

CDR3 protein: CASSAGGYEQYF
V gene: TRBV6-1
CDR3 length: 12

CDR3 protein: CASSFGQVLDSPLHF
V gene: TRBV5-1
CDR3 length: 15

CDR3 protein: CASSPRTGGISPLHF
V gene: TRBV19
CDR3 length: 15

CDR3 protein: CASSPSSYEQYF
V gene: TRBV7-2
CDR3 length: 12

CDR3 protein: CASSVLAAEQYF
V gene: TRBV28
CDR3 length: 12

CDR3 protein: CASSRQGAQYF
V gene: TRBV4-3
CDR3 length: 11

CDR3 protein: CATLTSRVTYEQYF
V gene: TRBV28
CDR3 length: 14

CDR3 protein: CASSFGTSHNEQFF
V gene: TRBV5-1
CDR3 length: 14

CDR3 protein: CASSKGATDSNQPQHF
V gene: TRBV21-1
CDR3 length: 16

CDR3 protein: CASSYSQGASYEQYF
V gene: TRBV6-5
CDR3 length: 15

CDR3 protein: CASSDFRGEEKLFF
V gene: TRBV25-1
CDR3 length: 14

CDR3 protein: CASSIRTAGGTDTQYF
V gene: TRBV28
CDR3 length: 16

CDR3 protein: CASSQGGGRTDTQYF
V gene: TRBV4-1
CDR3 length: 15

CDR3 protein: CASGLSRTGVNTEAFF
V gene: TRBV12-5
CDR3 length: 16

CDR3 protein: CASSSTGGGTQYF
V gene: TRBV7-9
CDR3 length: 13

CDR3 protein: CATQTILAGGTDTQYF
V gene: TRBV28
CDR3 length: 16

CDR3 protein: CASGGLVNNEQFF
V gene: TRBV27
CDR3 length: 13

CDR3 protein: CASSFGGNTEAFF
V gene: TRBV28
CDR3 length: 13

CDR3 protein: CARGASSSYNEQFF
V gene: TRBV4-1
CDR3 length: 14

CDR3 protein: CASSLGATGGETQYF
V gene: TRBV11-3
CDR3 length: 15

CDR3 protein: CASSPRDRAEKLFF
V gene: TRBV6-5
CDR3 length: 14

CDR3 protein: CASSRTTYEQYF
V gene: TRBV28
CDR3 length: 12

CDR3 protein: CASSAPRTGFNQPQHF
V gene: TRBV28
CDR3 length: 16

CDR3 protein: CASSGTGTSDYNEQFF
V gene: TRBV5-6
CDR3 length: 16

CDR3 protein: CASSYLRQGQVEEIQYF
V gene: TRBV6-7
CDR3 length: 17

CDR3 protein: CASSFPGVYEQYF
V gene: TRBV5-4
CDR3 length: 13

CDR3 protein: CASSLGGQYNEQFF
V gene: TRBV7-2
CDR3 length: 14

CDR3 protein: CASGPGVGTDTQYF
V gene: TRBV9
CDR3 length: 14

CDR3 protein: CASSLPEAGGYTEAFF
V gene: TRBV7-6
CDR3 length: 16

CDR3 protein: CASSKGLAVVGETQYF
V gene: TRBV7-7
CDR3 length: 16

CDR3 protein: CASSLLSSGYNEQFF
V gene: TRBV7-3
CDR3 length: 15

CDR3 protein: CAIRGQADTQYF
V gene: TRBV10-3
CDR3 length: 12